Sequencing of this T cell receptor beta chain was carried out in a study of response to subunit inactivated influenza vaccine. The germline V and J ends were trimmed by 3 bases and 5 bases, with 16 bases remaining between them. This CDR3 contains 15 residues. This clonotype showed up just a few times. No antigen is known for it. Via MiXCR, TCRdb re-called the RT-PCR reads, giving one row per CDR3 protein. The table shows approximately 170,000 distinct CDR3 sequences, with approximately 15% occurring only once. Notes on the study in general: Researchers suggested that each seasonal influenza vaccination recruits few new T cells.

The V call is TRBV12-3 or TRBV12-4, the J call TRBJ1-2; a weak D match, TRBD1 (6 bases). The sample in question was CD8+ T cells sorted from PBMCs, obtained approximately 5 days after vaccination. The sequence came from a man in his forties or fifties who received an inactivated influenza vaccine. The chain's CDR3 is CASSFDRRVKYGYTF. The CDR3 region has the DNA TGTGCCAGCAGTTTCGACAGGAGAGTAAAGTATGGCTACACCTTC.